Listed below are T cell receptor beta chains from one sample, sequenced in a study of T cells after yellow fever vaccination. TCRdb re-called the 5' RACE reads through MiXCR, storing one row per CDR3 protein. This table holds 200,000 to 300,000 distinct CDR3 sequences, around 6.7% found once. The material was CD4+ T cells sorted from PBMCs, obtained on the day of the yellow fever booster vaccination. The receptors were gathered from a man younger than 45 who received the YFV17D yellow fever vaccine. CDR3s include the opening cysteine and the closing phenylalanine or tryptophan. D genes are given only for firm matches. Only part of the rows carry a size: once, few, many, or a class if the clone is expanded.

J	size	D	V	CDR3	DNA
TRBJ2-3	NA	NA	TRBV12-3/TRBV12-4	CASSFTSGAGFSDTQYF	TGTGCCAGCAGTTTCACCTCTGGGGCGGGATTTTCCGATACGCAGTATTTT
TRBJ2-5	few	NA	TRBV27	CASSANMQETQYF	TGTGCCAGCAGCGCGAACATGCAAGAGACCCAGTACTTC
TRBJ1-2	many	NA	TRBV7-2	CASSLSTAVGRVF	TGTGCCAGCAGCTTATCGACTGCTGTTGGGAGGGTGTTT
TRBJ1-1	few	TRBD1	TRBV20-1	CSASQGIEAFF	TGCAGTGCCTCACAGGGGATTGAAGCTTTCTTT
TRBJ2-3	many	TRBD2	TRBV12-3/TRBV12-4	CASTAGRAGDTQYF	TGTGCCAGCACCGCCGGGAGGGCCGGGGATACGCAGTATTTT
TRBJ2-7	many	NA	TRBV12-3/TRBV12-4	CASSLRPYEQYF	TGTGCCAGCAGCCTTAGGCCCTACGAGCAGTACTTC
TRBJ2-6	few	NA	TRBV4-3	CASSHDTSGANVLTF	TGCGCCAGCAGCCACGATACATCTGGGGCCAACGTCCTGACTTTC
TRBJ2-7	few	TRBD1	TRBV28	CASTPTGSGYEQYF	TGTGCCAGCACCCCGACAGGGAGTGGCTACGAGCAGTACTTC
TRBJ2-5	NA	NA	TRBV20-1	CSAGGSSSQYF	TGCAGTGCTGGGGGTAGTTCTTCCCAGTACTTC
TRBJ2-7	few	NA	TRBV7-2	CASSLRDSKVYEQYF	TGTGCCAGCAGCTTAAGGGATTCAAAGGTGTACGAGCAGTACTTC
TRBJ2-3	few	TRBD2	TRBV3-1	CASSQTSGITDTQYF	TGTGCCAGCAGCCAGACTAGCGGGATCACAGATACGCAGTATTTT
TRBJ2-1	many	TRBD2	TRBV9	CASSATPTGSGGRNEQFF	TGTGCCAGCAGCGCCACCCCCACGGGGAGCGGGGGGCGCAATGAGCAGTTCTTC
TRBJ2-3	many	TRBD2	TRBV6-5	CASSRGLAGQVITQYF	TGTGCCAGCAGTAGGGGACTAGCGGGACAAGTCATTACGCAGTATTTT
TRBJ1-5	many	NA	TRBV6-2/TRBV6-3	CASSQGWRWSNQPQHF	TGTGCCAGCAGTCAGGGGTGGAGGTGGAGCAATCAGCCCCAGCATTTT
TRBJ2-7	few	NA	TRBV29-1	CSVVVDTYEQYF	TGCAGCGTTGTGGTGGACACCTACGAGCAGTACTTC
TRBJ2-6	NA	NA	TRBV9	CASSVGTAGANVLTF	TGTGCCAGCAGCGTAGGGACAGCCGGGGCCAACGTCCTGACTTTC
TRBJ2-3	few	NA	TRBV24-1	CATSDPRALTDTQYF	TGTGCCACCAGTGATCCCCGGGCTTTGACAGATACGCAGTATTTT
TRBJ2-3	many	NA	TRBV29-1	CSVDPGASDTQYF	TGCAGCGTTGATCCGGGGGCGTCAGATACGCAGTATTTT
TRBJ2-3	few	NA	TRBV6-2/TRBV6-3	CASSYPGRTRADTQYF	TGTGCCAGCAGTTATCCGGGACGCACAAGGGCGGATACGCAGTATTTT
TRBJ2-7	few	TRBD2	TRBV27	CASSPALAGSYEQYF	TGTGCCAGCAGTCCGGCACTAGCGGGCTCCTACGAGCAGTACTTC
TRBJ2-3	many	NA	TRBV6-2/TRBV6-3	CASSQFTDTQYF	TGTGCCAGCAGTCAATTCACAGATACGCAGTATTTT
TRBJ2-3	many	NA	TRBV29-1	CSVETGTTSTDTQYF	TGCAGCGTTGAAACAGGGACTACTAGCACAGATACGCAGTATTTT
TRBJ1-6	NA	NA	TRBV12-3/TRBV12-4	CASSGSSYNSPLHF	TGTGCCAGCTCGGGTAGCTCCTATAATTCACCCCTCCACTTT
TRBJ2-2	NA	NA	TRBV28	CASRMGGTGELFF	TGTGCCAGCAGAATGGGGGGCACCGGGGAGCTGTTTTTT
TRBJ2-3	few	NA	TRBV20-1	CSAGDPATDTQYF	TGCAGTGCTGGGGACCCTGCCACAGATACGCAGTATTTT
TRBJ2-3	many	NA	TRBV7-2	CASRGGNTDTQYF	TGTGCCAGCCGCGGGGGCAACACAGATACGCAGTATTTT
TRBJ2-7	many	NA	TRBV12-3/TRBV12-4	CASSLRRVTQVGEQYF	TGTGCCAGCAGTTTAAGGCGGGTAACGCAGGTGGGGGAGCAGTACTTC
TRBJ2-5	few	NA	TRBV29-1	CSVVGRGRQETQYF	TGCAGCGTTGTGGGCCGGGGGCGGCAAGAGACCCAGTACTTC
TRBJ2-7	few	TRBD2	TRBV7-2	CASSLGTGRARYF	TGTGCCAGCAGCTTAGGAACCGGGAGGGCCAGGTACTTC
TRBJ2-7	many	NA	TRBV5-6	CASSQDTSREQYF	TGTGCCAGCAGCCAAGACACGTCTCGGGAGCAGTACTTC
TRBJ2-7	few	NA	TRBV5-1	CASSGEQGRYSAEQYF	TGCGCCAGCAGCGGGGAACAGGGAAGGTATTCCGCCGAGCAGTACTTC
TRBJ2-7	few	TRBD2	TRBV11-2	CASTRLAFEQYF	TGTGCCAGCACCCGACTAGCGTTCGAGCAGTACTTC
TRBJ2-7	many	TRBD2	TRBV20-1	CSARSRGLAGGKAYEQYF	TGCAGTGCTAGATCGAGGGGCCTAGCGGGAGGGAAGGCATACGAGCAGTACTTC
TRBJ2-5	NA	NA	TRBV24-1	CATFDFAGAGETQYF	TGTGCCACCTTTGATTTTGCGGGGGCAGGAGAGACCCAGTACTTC
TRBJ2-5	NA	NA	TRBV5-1	CASSFSTPKETQYF	TGCGCCAGCAGCTTCTCGACGCCGAAAGAGACCCAGTACTTC
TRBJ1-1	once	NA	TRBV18	CASSLHGDTEAFF	TGTGCCAGCTCACTACATGGGGACACTGAAGCTTTCTTT
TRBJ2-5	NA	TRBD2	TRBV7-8	CASSSLGLGIQETQYF	TGTGCCAGCAGCTCCCTGGGACTAGGGATCCAAGAGACCCAGTACTTC
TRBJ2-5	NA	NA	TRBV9	CASSSHPAGSETQYF	TGTGCCAGCAGTTCACACCCAGCAGGGTCAGAGACCCAGTACTTC
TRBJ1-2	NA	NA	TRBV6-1	CASSEEARSGLYGYTF	TGTGCCAGCAGTGAAGAAGCGAGGTCGGGTCTATATGGCTACACCTTC
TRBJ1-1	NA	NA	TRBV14	CASSLGKNTEAFF	TGTGCCAGCTCTCTGGGCAAGAACACTGAAGCTTTCTTT
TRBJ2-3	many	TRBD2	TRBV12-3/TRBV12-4	CASSFSGSTTDTQYF	TGTGCCAGCAGTTTTAGCGGGTCAACCACAGATACGCAGTATTTT
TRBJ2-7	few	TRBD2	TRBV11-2	CASSPRTSGAYYEQYF	TGTGCCAGCAGCCCCCGGACTAGCGGTGCTTACTACGAGCAGTACTTC
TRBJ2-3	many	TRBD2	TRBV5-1	CASSRTSTGTDTQYF	TGCGCCAGCAGCAGGACTAGCACCGGCACAGATACGCAGTATTTT
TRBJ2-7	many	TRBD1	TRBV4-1	CASSQDENRGPYEQYF	TGCGCCAGCAGCCAAGATGAGAACAGGGGGCCCTACGAGCAGTACTTC
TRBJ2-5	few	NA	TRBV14	CASSQGRGLRQETQYF	TGTGCCAGCAGCCAAGGAAGGGGTTTGAGGCAAGAGACCCAGTACTTC
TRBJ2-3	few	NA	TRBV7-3	CASSLIGTDTQYF	TGTGCCAGCAGCTTAATCGGTACAGATACGCAGTATTTT
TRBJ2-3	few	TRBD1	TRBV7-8	CASSRTGGREYF	TGTGCCAGCAGCCGGACAGGGGGCAGGGAGTATTTT
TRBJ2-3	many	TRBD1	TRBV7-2	CASSADRGRPDTQYF	TGTGCCAGCAGCGCCGACAGGGGGCGCCCAGATACGCAGTATTTT
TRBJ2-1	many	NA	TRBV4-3	CASSQVLHRSGDEQFF	TGCGCCAGCAGCCAAGTTTTACATAGGAGTGGAGATGAGCAGTTCTTC
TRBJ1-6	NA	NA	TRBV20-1	CSAREGSSPFLRSPLHF	TGCAGTGCTAGAGAGGGGAGCAGCCCTTTCTTAAGATCACCCCTCCACTTT
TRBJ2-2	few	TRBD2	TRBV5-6	CASSHSGLGTGELFF	TGTGCCAGCAGCCATAGCGGGCTGGGAACCGGGGAGCTGTTTTTT
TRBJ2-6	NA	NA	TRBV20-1	CSAELPSGANVLTF	TGCAGTGCCGAATTGCCGTCTGGGGCCAACGTCCTGACTTTC
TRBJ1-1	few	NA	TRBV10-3	CAISSGASNTEAFF	TGTGCCATCAGCTCCGGGGCCTCGAACACTGAAGCTTTCTTT
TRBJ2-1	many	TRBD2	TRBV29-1	CSARGSGSPDEQFF	TGCAGCGCCAGGGGTAGCGGGAGCCCCGATGAGCAGTTCTTC
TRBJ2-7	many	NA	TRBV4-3	CASSPTLHDEQYF	TGCGCCAGCAGCCCCACCCTACACGACGAGCAGTACTTC
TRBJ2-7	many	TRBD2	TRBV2	CASRSGTSGSRQYF	TGTGCCAGCAGGTCTGGGACTAGCGGGAGTCGACAGTACTTC